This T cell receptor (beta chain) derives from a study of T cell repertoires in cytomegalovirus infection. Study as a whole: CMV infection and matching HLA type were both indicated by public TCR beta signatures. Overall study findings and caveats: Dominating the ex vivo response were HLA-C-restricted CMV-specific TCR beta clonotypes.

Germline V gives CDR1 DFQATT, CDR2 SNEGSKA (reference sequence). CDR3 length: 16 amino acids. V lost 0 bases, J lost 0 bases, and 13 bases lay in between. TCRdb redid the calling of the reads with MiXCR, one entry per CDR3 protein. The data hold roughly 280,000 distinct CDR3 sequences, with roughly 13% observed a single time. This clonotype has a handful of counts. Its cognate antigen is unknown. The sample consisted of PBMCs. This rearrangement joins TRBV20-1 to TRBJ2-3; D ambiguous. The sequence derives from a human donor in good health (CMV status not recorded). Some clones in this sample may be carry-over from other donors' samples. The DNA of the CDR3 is TGCAGTGCTAGAGATCGACGGTCAGAAAGCACAGATACGCAGTATTTT. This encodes CSARDRRSESTDTQYF.